This TCR beta chain was profiled in a study of beta chain features in type 1 diabetes (dated by TCRdb to the late 2010s). At the level of the whole study: Mean age, gender distribution, total cell number and subset yield did not differ between patients and healthy donors. Regulatory and stem cell-like memory subsets were isolated from only 8 patients and roughly 8 healthy donors, whereas naive and central memory subsets came from all 30 or so donors. In the study, recently diagnosed type 1 diabetes patients and matched healthy donors were compared on the TCRB repertoires of their sorted circulating CD4+ T cell subsets. A total of 90 million to 140 million sorted cells were examined across all samples, and RNA yield correlated strongly with the number of cells per subset.

What the work shows at the level of the full study, not this receptor alone: The naive, central memory and regulatory TCRB repertoires appeared to resemble one another more closely among patients than among healthy donors. Because cDNA was sequenced instead of genomic DNA, activated cells with high expression could be over-represented, although the groups did not differ in activation or CD3 levels. PCR might favor shorter templates, but patient and control samples were amplified and corrected together, so any skew would affect both groups equally. At VDJ recombination sites, patients with type 1 diabetes made fewer insertions and deleted more nucleotides, a pattern implying thymic rearrangement abnormalities. Type 1 diabetes patients showed a moderate but significant shortening of TCRB CDR3 length in all four CD4+ subsets. HLA sub-analyses involved small numbers of individuals, so any influence of HLA type on TCRB rearrangement remained unresolved.

A single peripheral blood draw of about 116 mL on average was collected from each donor into heparinised tubes. A BD FACSAria II was used to sort naive, central memory, regulatory and stem cell-like memory CD4+ T cells with a panel that included CD45RO, CCR7, CD25, CD127, CD95 and CD27. A purity above 95% was achieved for all sorted populations. PBMCs were isolated immediately by Lymphoprep density gradient centrifugation and stained directly without culture. So that batch effects would be minimized, each experiment stained and sorted samples in pairs, pairing one healthy donor with one patient. Only a few counts were recorded for this clone. There is no known antigen for this receptor. No base-level quality is on record; no much larger clone is a single base apart. The entire isolated RNA was reverse transcribed using the High Capacity cDNA Reverse Transcription Kit, and thus expressed TCRB transcripts were sequenced. Deep immunoSEQ sequencing was applied to naive, central memory and regulatory T cell samples, giving an average of around 4 million total reads per sample. Sorted cells were lysed in RLT buffer and RNA was extracted with DNase-treated RNeasy Micro or Mini kits, depending on cell number. Each cell subset was processed on its own to prevent cross-contamination, while patient and healthy donor samples were processed together. TCRB sequences were amplified from cDNA with the immunoSEQ multiplex PCR, producing 87-bp fragments spanning the CDR3 region. Amplicons were sequenced on the Illumina HiSeq platform. In the paper's pipeline: PCR bias was computationally corrected using synthetic template baselines, reads within Hamming distance 2 were collapsed, and singletons that could not be merged were discarded. Reads were aligned against IMGT so that V, D and J genes, CDR3 length and insertions or deletions at six rearrangement sites could be assigned. Within each subset, clonotype counts were normalized to the number of sorted cells before true diversity and Gini coefficients were calculated with the tcR R package. The overlap coefficient, calculated on TCRB nucleotide sequences, was used to quantify repertoire sharing. As a proxy for the pre-selection repertoire, out-of-frame TCRB sequences from naive cells were analyzed. This is the immuneACCESS table as TCRdb keeps it, with only in-frame sequences that have V and J called. A part of the clones is gone; compared with another copy, unresolved V genes explain less than half, and the rest is unexplained. V and J calls and clone size are given by that table; D and trimming were obtained from the DNA. Present in this sample are about 650,000 clones, approximately 13% of which were seen just once. The ten largest account for around 0.12% of the sample.

The CDR3 sequence holds 14 residues, the cysteine and phenylalanine included. CDR3 DNA is the only sequence kept; it has 42 bases, read in frame from the first base. The germline V gene supplies CDR1 MDHEN and CDR2 SYDVKM. The germline V and J ends show losses of 6 bases and 1 base respectively, and no gene match explains 1 base of the junction. The sequence derives from a young man with type 1 diabetes. The sequenced sample was naive CD4+ T cells from blood. The cell subset or site label for this specimen denotes: true naive CD4+ T cells. This chain joins TRBV28 to TRBJ2-2; TRBD1 fits 8 bases in the junction. CDR3 protein: CASRGTGNTGELFF. The nucleotides read TGTGCCAGCAGAGGGACAGGGAACACCGGGGAGCTGTTTTTT.